A selection of T cell receptor beta chains follows, all from one sample in a study of human T cells and chemical hapten exposure. One entry per CDR3 protein results from TCRdb running MiXCR on the RACE reads. Of about 120,000 distinct CDR3 sequences listed, about 10% are singletons. The sequencing used whole blood, collected in connection with sensitization to the hapten diphenylcyclopropenone (DPC). These receptors originate from a woman aged 45 to 65 with alopecia areata. Some clones in this sample may be carry-over from other donors' samples. CDR3s include the opening cysteine and the closing phenylalanine or tryptophan. D genes are given only for firm matches. Clone size, where shown, is once, few, many, or a class for clones that have expanded.

>TRBV3-1|16|TRBJ2-3|NA|NA
TGTGCCAGCAGCCAAGAAGGTCGAAGATACACAGATACGCAGTATTTT
CASSQEGRRYTDTQYF
>TRBV29-1|14|TRBJ2-3|NA|TRBD2
TGCAGCGCACTAGGACTAGCGGGCACAGATACGCAGTATTTT
CSALGLAGTDTQYF
>TRBV10-3|16|TRBJ2-5|few|TRBD2
TGTGCCATCAGTGAAGTTGGTAGCGGGGGGCAAGAGACCCAGTACTTC
CAISEVGSGGQETQYF
>TRBV5-1|14|TRBJ2-7|many|TRBD2
TGCGCCAGCAGCTTGGCTAGCGGGGGCTACGAGCAATACTTC
CASSLASGGYEQYF
>TRBV27|14|TRBJ2-7|many|TRBD1
TGTGCCAGCAGTTTAGTAGGACAGGTCTACGAGCAGTACTTC
CASSLVGQVYEQYF
>TRBV12-5|15|TRBJ1-1|few|NA
TGTGCTAGTGGTTCCGCGGGACCCAGGAACACTGAAGCTTTCTTT
CASGSAGPRNTEAFF
>TRBV6-2/TRBV6-3|12|TRBJ1-5|few|NA
TGTGCCAGCAGTTCCTACAATCAGCCCCAGCATTTT
CASSSYNQPQHF
>TRBV4-1|15|TRBJ1-1|few|NA
TGCGCCAGCAGCCACCCGGGCAGGGGAGAAACTGAAGCTTTCTTT
CASSHPGRGETEAFF
>TRBV2|13|TRBJ2-1|few|NA
TGTGCCAGCACGGTGGAGGGGTACAATGAGCAGTTCTTC
CASTVEGYNEQFF
>TRBV27|17|TRBJ2-7|few|TRBD2
TGTGCCAGCAGTTTATCGTTAGGGACTAGCGGGGGCTACGAGCAGTACTTC
CASSLSLGTSGGYEQYF
>TRBV28|11|TRBJ2-7|few|NA
TGTGCCAGCAGCTTCTCGAGGGAGCAGTACTTC
CASSFSREQYF
>TRBV12-3/TRBV12-4|12|TRBJ1-6|few|NA
TGTGCCAGCAGTTCCGGGGATTCACCCCTCCACTTT
CASSSGDSPLHF
>TRBV3-1|13|TRBJ2-7|few|TRBD1
TGTGCCAGCAGCAGGGACAGGGGCAGGGAGCAGTACTTC
CASSRDRGREQYF
>TRBV5-1|14|TRBJ1-6|few|NA
TGCGCCAGCAGCTTGGGGGACACAAATTCACCCCTCCACTTT
CASSLGDTNSPLHF
>TRBV12-3/TRBV12-4|11|TRBJ1-2|few|NA
TGTGCCAGCAGTTTGCACTATGGCTACACCTTC
CASSLHYGYTF
>TRBV5-4|14|TRBJ2-1|few|TRBD1
TGTGCCAGCAGCTCGGGACAGGGTAGTGATGAGCAGTTCTTC
CASSSGQGSDEQFF
>TRBV27|12|TRBJ2-2|many|NA
TGTGCCAGCAGTACCCTAGAAACAGAGCTGTTTTTT
CASSTLETELFF
>TRBV29-1|13|TRBJ1-2|NA|NA
TGCAGCGTCCCCAGCAAACTCAACTATGGCTACACCTTC
CSVPSKLNYGYTF
>TRBV6-5|16|TRBJ2-7|NA|TRBD2
TGTGCCAGCAGTACGGGGGGGATAGGGTGGACCTACGAGCAGTACTTC
CASSTGGIGWTYEQYF
>TRBV29-1|13|TRBJ1-2|few|NA
TGCAGCGTTGGGCAGGGAGTAGGCTATGGCTACACCTTC
CSVGQGVGYGYTF
>TRBV20-1|11|TRBJ2-1|NA|NA
TGCAGTGCTAGCTCCTACAATGAGCAGTTCTTC
CSASSYNEQFF
>TRBV20-1|13|TRBJ2-1|NA|TRBD2
TGCAGTGTGGGGGAGGGCCCGGGGAATGAGCAGTTCTTC
CSVGEGPGNEQFF
>TRBV7-2|16|TRBJ2-3|many|NA
TGTGCCAGCAGCTTAGTGCCGCAGCCTAGCACAGATACGCAGTATTTT
CASSLVPQPSTDTQYF
>TRBV3-1|14|TRBJ1-2|few|NA
TGTGCCAGCAGAGAAGCAGGGGCTAACTATGGCTACACCTTC
CASREAGANYGYTF
>TRBV14|14|TRBJ2-5|NA|TRBD2
TGTGCCAGCAGCGGGGCTAGCGGACAAGAGACCCAGTACTTC
CASSGASGQETQYF
>TRBV30|17|TRBJ2-7|NA|TRBD2
TGTGCCTGGAGTCCCCTCGGGGGGTTCGGAGAGGGCTACGAGCAGTACTTC
CAWSPLGGFGEGYEQYF
>TRBV29-1|14|TRBJ2-1|many|NA
TGCAGCGTTGTAGGGGGAATCTCCTACAATGAGCAGTTCTTC
CSVVGGISYNEQFF
>TRBV12-3/TRBV12-4|13|TRBJ2-7|NA|NA
TGTGCCAGCAGTTTCCTGGGAAGCTACGAGCAGTACTTC
CASSFLGSYEQYF
>TRBV30|11|TRBJ2-7|few|NA
TGTGCCTGGAGTCCTCTGTACGAGCAGTACTTC
CAWSPLYEQYF
>TRBV12-3/TRBV12-4|13|TRBJ2-5|few|TRBD2
TGTGCCAGCACCTTGGGAGGGTTCGAGACCCAGTACTTC
CASTLGGFETQYF
>TRBV20-1|16|TRBJ2-3|many|NA
TGCAGTGCTAGAGGGTCTAGCGTTCTAAGCCCAGATACGCAGTATTTT
CSARGSSVLSPDTQYF
>TRBV6-5|16|TRBJ2-5|many|TRBD2
TGTGCCAGCAGTCGGACTAGCGGGATGTACCAAGAGACCCAGTACTTC
CASSRTSGMYQETQYF
>TRBV9|16|TRBJ2-2|many|NA
TGTGCCAGCAGCGTTAATCCGGAAAACACCGACGGGGAGCTGTTTTTT
CASSVNPENTDGELFF
>TRBV28|14|TRBJ1-5|NA|NA
TGTGCCAGCAGCCCGGTCGGGGTGAATCAGCCCCAGCATTTT
CASSPVGVNQPQHF
>TRBV10-2|13|TRBJ1-1|NA|NA
TGCGCCAGCAAAAGGCAGTTGAACACTGAAGCTTTCTTT
CASKRQLNTEAFF
>TRBV15|15|TRBJ1-1|few|TRBD1
TGTGCCACCAGCAGGGACAGGGATTTGGACACTGAAGCTTTCTTT
CATSRDRDLDTEAFF
>TRBV18|18|TRBJ2-2|many|TRBD1
TGTGCCAGCTCACCCCTTGGTACAGGGGGAGGAAACACCGGGGAGCTGTTTTTT
CASSPLGTGGGNTGELFF
>TRBV4-2|13|TRBJ2-1|many|NA
TGTGCCAGCAGCCAAGAATTGGGGTACGAGCAGTTCTTC
CASSQELGYEQFF
>TRBV6-5|13|TRBJ1-2|few|TRBD1
TGTGCCAGCAGTCGTGGACAGGGCGGAGGCTACACCTTC
CASSRGQGGGYTF
>TRBV1|15|TRBJ1-5|NA|NA
TGCACCAGCAGCCAGTTGGGGCGGATCAATCAGCCCCAGCATTTT
CTSSQLGRINQPQHF
>TRBV7-9|13|TRBJ2-1|many|TRBD1
TGTGCCAGCAGCTCGGGACAGCACAATGAGCAGTTCTTC
CASSSGQHNEQFF
>TRBV28|15|TRBJ1-2|NA|NA
TGTGCCAGCAGTTTTCCCAGGTGCCAAGACTATGGCTACACCTTC
CASSFPRCQDYGYTF
>TRBV11-2|12|TRBJ2-1|few|NA
TGTGCCAGCAGCATAACGGGAGTCGAGCAGTTCTTC
CASSITGVEQFF
>TRBV18|14|TRBJ2-7|NA|NA
TGTGCCAGCCGACCCGGAGGGTCCGCCTACGAGCAGTACTTC
CASRPGGSAYEQYF
>TRBV11-1|12|TRBJ1-2|NA|NA
TGTGCCACCTACGGGACACACTATGGCTACACCTTC
CATYGTHYGYTF
>TRBV13|16|TRBJ2-3|NA|TRBD2
TGTGCCAGCAGCGCAAGACTAGCGGGGTCCCCAGATACGCAGTATTTT
CASSARLAGSPDTQYF
>TRBV5-1|15|TRBJ2-5|NA|TRBD1
TGCGCCAGCAGCTTGGAGGGGGCCCCTAGGGAGACCCAGTACTTC
CASSLEGAPRETQYF
>TRBV6-1|16|TRBJ1-1|few|TRBD1
TGTGCCAGCAGTGGACAGGGGGCCTCATCTTGGACTGAAGCTTTCTTT
CASSGQGASSWTEAFF
>TRBV12-3/TRBV12-4|17|TRBJ1-4|NA|NA
TGTGCCAGCAGTTCTGAGAGTGGACTGTCAACTAATGAAAAACTGTTTTTT
CASSSESGLSTNEKLFF
>TRBV6-6|15|TRBJ2-7|NA|TRBD2
TGTGCCAGCAGGCCCGGGACTAGCGGGAGTTACGAGCAGTACTTC
CASRPGTSGSYEQYF
>TRBV28|14|TRBJ2-3|few|NA
TGTGCCAGCACAGACTCGACCTTCACAGATACGCAGTATTTT
CASTDSTFTDTQYF
>TRBV12-3/TRBV12-4|14|TRBJ2-3|many|NA
TGTGCCAGCAGTTACACAGTTAGCACAGATACGCAGTATTTT
CASSYTVSTDTQYF
>TRBV10-3|13|TRBJ2-2|NA|NA
TGTGCCATCAGGGGGGGCGACACCGGGGAGCTGTTTTTT
CAIRGGDTGELFF